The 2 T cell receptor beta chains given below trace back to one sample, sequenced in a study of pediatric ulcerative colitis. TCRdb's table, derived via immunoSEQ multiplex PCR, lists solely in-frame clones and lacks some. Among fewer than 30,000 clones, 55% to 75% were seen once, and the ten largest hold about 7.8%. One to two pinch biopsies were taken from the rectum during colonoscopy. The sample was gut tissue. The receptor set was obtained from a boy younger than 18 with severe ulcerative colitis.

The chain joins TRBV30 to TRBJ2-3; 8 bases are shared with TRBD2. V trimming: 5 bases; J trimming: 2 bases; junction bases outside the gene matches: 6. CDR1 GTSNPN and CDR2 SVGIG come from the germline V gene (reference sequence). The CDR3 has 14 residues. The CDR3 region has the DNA TGTGCCTGGTTTGTAGCGGGACCCACAGATACGCAGTATTTT. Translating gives CAWFVAGPTDTQYF.

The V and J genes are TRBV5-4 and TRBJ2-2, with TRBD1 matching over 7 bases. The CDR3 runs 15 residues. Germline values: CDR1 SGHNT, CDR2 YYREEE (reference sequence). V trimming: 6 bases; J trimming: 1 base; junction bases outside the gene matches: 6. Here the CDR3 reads CASTQGQRNTGELFF. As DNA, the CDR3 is TGTGCCAGCACCCAGGGACAGAGGAACACCGGGGAGCTGTTTTTT.